This TCR beta chain was recorded in a study of T cells in tuberculosis. Study-wide context: A South African cohort included IGRA-negative adolescents, latently infected IGRA-positive adolescents and adults with active tuberculosis.

The CDR3 sequence is 14 residues long. CDR1 is LNHDA, CDR2 SQIVND, per germline (reference sequence). Trimming stripped 4 bases from V and 0 bases from J, with 10 bases between. Study-wide results and limits: Active tuberculosis cases were adults; controls were adolescents.

Clones were sequenced by immunoSEQ multiplex PCR, and TCRdb holds only the in-frame ones, with some missing. The sample has about 24,000 clones, about 95% seen once. This clone was observed once. The antigen is undetermined. The chain employs TRBV19 and TRBJ2-7; unclear D gene. The source of this sequence is a donor between 10 and 29 years old with latent tuberculosis or without tuberculosis infection. The sample was PBMCs. CDR3 sequence (DNA): TGTGCCAGTAGTACGAGCAGGCGCTCCTACGAGCAGTACTTC. Protein: CASSTSRRSYEQYF.